This T cell receptor (beta chain) was observed in a study of T cells after yellow fever vaccination. Study-wide results and limits: A faster peak, day 5 versus 15, was reached by the weaker secondary response. There was a possibility that FACS-sorted repertoires contained abundant clonotypes contaminating from the bulk population.

As TCR cDNA was made by 5'RACE template switching, a universal primer site and UMIs were added. TCRdb redid the calling of the 5' RACE reads with MiXCR, one entry per CDR3 protein. The sample records about 550,000 distinct CDR3 sequences, about a fifth being singletons. Trimming stripped 3 bases from V and 3 bases from J, with 11 bases between. Germline-derived CDR1 and CDR2 are GTSNPN and SVGIG (reference sequence). The CDR3 loop spans 14 amino acids. For this clonotype: Its antigen is unknown.

This rearrangement joins TRBV30 to TRBJ1-4; D is ambiguous. The starting material was PBMCs, obtained 15 days after the yellow fever booster vaccination. The clonotype was recovered from a man between 25 and 39 years old who received the YFV17D yellow fever vaccine. CDR3 region: CAWRGWGANEKLFF. The CDR3 DNA is TGTGCCTGGAGGGGGTGGGGAGCTAATGAAAAACTGTTTTTT.